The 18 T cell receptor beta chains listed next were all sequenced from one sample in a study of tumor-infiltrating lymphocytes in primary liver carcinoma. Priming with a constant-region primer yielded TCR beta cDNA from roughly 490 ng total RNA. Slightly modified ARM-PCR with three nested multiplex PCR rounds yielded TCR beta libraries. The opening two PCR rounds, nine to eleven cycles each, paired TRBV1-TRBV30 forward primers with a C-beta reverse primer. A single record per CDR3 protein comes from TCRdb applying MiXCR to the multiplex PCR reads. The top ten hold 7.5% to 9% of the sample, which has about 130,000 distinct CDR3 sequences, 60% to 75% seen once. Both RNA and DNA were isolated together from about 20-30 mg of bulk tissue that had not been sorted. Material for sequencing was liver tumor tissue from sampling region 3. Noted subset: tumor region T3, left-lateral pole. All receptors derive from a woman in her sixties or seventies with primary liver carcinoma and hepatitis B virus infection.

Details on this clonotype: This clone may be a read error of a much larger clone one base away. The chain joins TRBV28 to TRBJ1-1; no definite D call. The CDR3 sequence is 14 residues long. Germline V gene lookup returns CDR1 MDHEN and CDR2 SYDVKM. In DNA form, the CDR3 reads TGTGCCAACAGTTTTAGGCCTTGGGACACTGAAGCTTTCTTT. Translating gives CANSFRPWDTEAFF.

In DNA form, the CDR3 reads TGTGCCAGCAGTCCCACCAGCCCTGGGAGCTACACCTTC. Amino acids: CASSPTSPGSYTF. V usage is TRBV12-3 or TRBV12-4 and J usage is TRBJ1-2; no definite D call. This CDR3 region has 13 residues. V lost 5 bases and J lost 9, with 16 bases in between.

The CDR3 loop reads CAMDERETQYF. The CDR3, as DNA: TGTGCCATGGATGAGCGAGAGACCCAGTACTTC. The chain uses TRBV6-6 and TRBJ2-5; no reliable D call. V was cut by 10 bases and J by 4 bases, with 10 bases left in between. Germline lookup yields CDR1 MNHNY and CDR2 SVGAGI (reference sequence). The length of the CDR3 is 11 residues.

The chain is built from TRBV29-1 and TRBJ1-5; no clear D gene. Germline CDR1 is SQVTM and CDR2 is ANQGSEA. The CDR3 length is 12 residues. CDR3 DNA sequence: TGCAGAGTGCGTAGCGCACCGGAGCCCCAGCATTTT. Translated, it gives CRVRSAPEPQHF.

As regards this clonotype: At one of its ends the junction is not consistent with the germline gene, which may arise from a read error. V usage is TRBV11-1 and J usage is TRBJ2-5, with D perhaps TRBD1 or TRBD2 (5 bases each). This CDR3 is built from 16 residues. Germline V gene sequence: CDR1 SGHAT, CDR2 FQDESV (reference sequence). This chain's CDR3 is CASSLGLDALLGTQCF. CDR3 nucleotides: TGTGCCAGCAGCTTAGGATTGGACGCCTTACTAGGGACCCAGTGCTTC.

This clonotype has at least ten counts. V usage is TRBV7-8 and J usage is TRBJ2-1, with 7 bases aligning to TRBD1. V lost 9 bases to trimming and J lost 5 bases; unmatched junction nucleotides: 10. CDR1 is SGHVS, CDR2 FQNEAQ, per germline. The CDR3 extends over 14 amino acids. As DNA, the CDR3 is TGTGCCAGTCTAAGACAGGGTAGGCACAATGAGCAGTTCTTC. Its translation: CASLRQGRHNEQFF.

CDR3 in DNA: TGCAGTGCTAGAGATCGCGGGAACACCGGGGAGCTGTTTTTT. It codes for CSARDRGNTGELFF. The V gene is TRBV20-1, the J gene TRBJ2-2; no definite D call. Germline-derived CDR1 and CDR2 are DFQATT and SNEGSKA (reference sequence). The CDR3 runs to 14 residues. V was clipped by 0 bases and J by 1 base, with 6 bases between them.

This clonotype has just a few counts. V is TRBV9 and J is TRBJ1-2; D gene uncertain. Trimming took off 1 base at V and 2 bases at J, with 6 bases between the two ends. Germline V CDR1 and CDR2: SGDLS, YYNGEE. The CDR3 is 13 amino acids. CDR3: CASSVNGNYGYTF. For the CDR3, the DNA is TGTGCCAGCAGCGTAAATGGGAACTATGGCTACACCTTC.

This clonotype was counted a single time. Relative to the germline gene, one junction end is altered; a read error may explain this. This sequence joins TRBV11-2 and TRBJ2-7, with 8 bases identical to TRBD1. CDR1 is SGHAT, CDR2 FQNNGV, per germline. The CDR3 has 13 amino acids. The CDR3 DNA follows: TGTCCCAGCAGCTCTGACAGGGGCCACGAGCAGTACTTC. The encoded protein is CPSSSDRGHEQYF.

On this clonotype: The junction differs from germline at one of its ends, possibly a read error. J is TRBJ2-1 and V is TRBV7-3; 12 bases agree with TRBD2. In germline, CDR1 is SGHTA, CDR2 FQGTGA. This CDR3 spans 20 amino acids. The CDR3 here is CAGSPRPPELAGGSYNEQFF. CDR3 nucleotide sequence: TGTGCCGGCAGCCCCCGCCCCCCGGAACTAGCGGGGGGCTCCTACAATGAGCAGTTCTTC.

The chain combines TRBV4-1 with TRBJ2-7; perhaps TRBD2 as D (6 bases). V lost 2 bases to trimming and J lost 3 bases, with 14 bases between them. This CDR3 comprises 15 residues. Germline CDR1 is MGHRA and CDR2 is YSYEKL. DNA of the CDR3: TGCGCCAGCAGCCAAATTAACGGGAGACACTACGAGCAGTACTTC. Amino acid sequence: CASSQINGRHYEQYF.

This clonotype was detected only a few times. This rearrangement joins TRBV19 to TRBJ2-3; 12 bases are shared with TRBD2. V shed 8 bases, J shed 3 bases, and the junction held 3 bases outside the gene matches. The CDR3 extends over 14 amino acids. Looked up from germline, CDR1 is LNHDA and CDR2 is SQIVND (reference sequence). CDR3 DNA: TGTGCCAGTTCGACTAGCGGGAGTACAGATACGCAGTATTTT. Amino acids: CASSTSGSTDTQYF. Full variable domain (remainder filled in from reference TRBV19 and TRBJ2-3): DGGITQSPKYLFRKEGQNVTLSCEQNLNHDAMYWYRQDPGQGLRLIYYSQIVNDFQKGDIAEGYSVSREKKESFPLTVTSAQKNPTAFYLCASSTSGSTDTQYFGPGTRLTVL.

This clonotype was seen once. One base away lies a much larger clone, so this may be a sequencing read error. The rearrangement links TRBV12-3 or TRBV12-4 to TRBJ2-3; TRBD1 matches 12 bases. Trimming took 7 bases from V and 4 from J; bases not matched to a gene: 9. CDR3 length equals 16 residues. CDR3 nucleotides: TGTGCCAGCAACTCGCAGGGACAGGGGGCGTCAGATACGCAGTATTTT. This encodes CASNSQGQGASDTQYF.

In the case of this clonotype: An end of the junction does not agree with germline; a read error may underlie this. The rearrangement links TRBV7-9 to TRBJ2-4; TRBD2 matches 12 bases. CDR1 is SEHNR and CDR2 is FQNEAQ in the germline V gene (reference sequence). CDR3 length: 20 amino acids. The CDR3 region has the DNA TGTGCCAGCAGCCCGGGCCCTCTAGCGGGAGGGCCGGGGGCCAAAAACGTTCAGTACTTC. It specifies CASSPGPLAGGPGAKNVQYF.

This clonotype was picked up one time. In DNA, the CDR3 is TGTGCCAGCAGTATAGAGGCGAACCTGGGGGAGGAGCAGTTCTTC. Protein: CASSIEANLGEEQFF. The genes are TRBV12-3 or TRBV12-4 and TRBJ2-1, with D possibly being TRBD1 or TRBD2 (5 bases each). V was shortened by 5 bases and J by 10 bases, with 21 bases between the two germline ends. CDR3 length equals 15 residues.

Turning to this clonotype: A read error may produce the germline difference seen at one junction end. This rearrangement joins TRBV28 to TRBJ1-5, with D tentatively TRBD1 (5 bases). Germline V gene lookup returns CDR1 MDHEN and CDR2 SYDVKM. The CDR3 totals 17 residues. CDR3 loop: CAISLWQGISSDQPQHF. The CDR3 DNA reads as TGTGCCATCAGTTTATGGCAGGGAATTTCTAGCGATCAGCCCCAGCATTTT.

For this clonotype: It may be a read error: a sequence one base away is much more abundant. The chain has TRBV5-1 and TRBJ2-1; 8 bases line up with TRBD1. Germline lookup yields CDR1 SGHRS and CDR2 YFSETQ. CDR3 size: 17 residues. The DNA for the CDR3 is TGCGCCAGCAACTTGCCCCAGACAGGGGCGGCTAGCAGTGAGCAGTTCTTC. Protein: CASNLPQTGAASSEQFF.

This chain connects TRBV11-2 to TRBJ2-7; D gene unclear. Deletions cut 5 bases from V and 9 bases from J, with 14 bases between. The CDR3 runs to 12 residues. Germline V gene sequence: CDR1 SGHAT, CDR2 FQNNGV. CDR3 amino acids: CASSQVGQAQYF. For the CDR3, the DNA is TGTGCCAGCAGCCAAGTCGGGCAGGCGCAGTACTTC.